The present T cell receptor beta chain was sequenced within a study of shared clonotypes between healthy human individuals. CDR3 size: 14 residues. The ends were cut back, 4 bases at V and 4 bases at J, with 17 bases in the middle. CDR1 and CDR2 (germline): SQVTM, ANQGSEA. Some clones are missing from TCRdb's copy, which holds only in-frame ones; the method was immunoSEQ multiplex PCR. The repertoire includes around 500,000 clones, around 85% of them detected once, and over 9.5% sits in the top ten. The sequenced material came from PBMCs. The TCR sequence derives from a middle-aged woman in good health. Some clones in this sample may be carry-over from other donors' samples. The chain joins TRBV29-1 to TRBJ2-7, with a possible D match to TRBD2 (7 bases). DNA of the CDR3: TGCAGCGTTGGAGGGGGGGAGGACGGGTACGAGCAGTACTTC. Translating it yields CSVGGGEDGYEQYF.